The 12 T cell receptor beta chains below were found in one sample sequenced in a study of T cells in localized non-small cell lung cancer. Method: immunoSEQ multiplex PCR; TCRdb's copy keeps in-frame clones and lacks some. The sample holds some 2,700 clones, around 25% seen once. The sample in question was normal lung tissue next to the tumor, obtained before any cancer treatment. These receptors were collected from a female donor aged 60 or older with stage I squamous cell lung carcinoma.

In nucleotides, the CDR3 is TGTGCCAGCAGTTTAGAACTAGCGGGACCGGATGAGCAGTTCTTC. Encoded protein: CASSLELAGPDEQFF. The chain joins TRBV28 to TRBJ2-1; the match to TRBD2 covers 10 bases. V gave up 2 bases and J gave up 8 bases; unmatched junction bases: 6. Germline CDR1 MDHEN, CDR2 SYDVKM. The CDR3 has 15 residues.

This clone was counted between two and nine times. This chain connects TRBV28 to TRBJ2-5, with TRBD2 matching 14 bases. Germline V gives CDR1 MDHEN, CDR2 SYDVKM. V dropped 6 bases and J dropped 7; count of bases not matched to a gene: 10. The CDR3 is 16 residues long. The CDR3 loop reads CASRKSGLAGVGTQYF. The CDR3 DNA reads as TGTGCCAGCAGAAAGTCGGGACTAGCGGGAGTCGGGACCCAGTACTTC.

By share of the sample, this clone is medium-sized. The chain couples TRBV11-3 to TRBJ2-2; the D gene is possibly TRBD1 (6 bases). Trimming took off 6 bases at V and 5 bases at J, with 13 bases between the two ends. The germline V gene has CDR1 SGHNT and CDR2 YENEEA. The CDR3 has 14 residues. The CDR3 DNA follows: TGTGCCAGCAGGCCAGGGGTAGGGACCGGGGAGCTGTTTTTT. Amino acids: CASRPGVGTGELFF.

In its sample, this clone was seen a few times. The chain couples TRBV28 to TRBJ2-1; D is tentatively TRBD1 or TRBD2 (5 bases each). The CDR3 totals 16 residues. V gave up 5 bases and J gave up 9 bases, with 23 bases separating them. Germline assignment: CDR1 MDHEN and CDR2 SYDVKM. CDR3 bases: TGTGCCAGCAGTGAAGGACCGGGACCCAGAGTTGGTGAGCAGTTCTTC. It encodes CASSEGPGPRVGEQFF. The variable domain in full, with the rest retrieved from reference TRBV28 and TRBJ2-1, is DVKVTQSSRYLVKRTGEKVFLECVQDMDHENMFWYRQDPGLGLRLIYFSYDVKMKEKGDIPEGYSVSREKKERFSLILESASTNQTSMYLCASSEGPGPRVGEQFFGPGTRLTVL.

The rearrangement uses TRBV28 and TRBJ2-3; no clear D gene. The CDR3 has 14 amino acids. Germline loops: CDR1 MDHEN, CDR2 SYDVKM. V gave up 5 bases and J gave up 9 bases, with 18 bases separating them. Here the CDR3 reads CASSTGPIPVTQYF. The CDR3 DNA reads as TGTGCCAGCAGTACCGGGCCCATACCGGTAACGCAGTATTTT.

This clone was counted between two and nine times. The rearrangement uses TRBV28 and TRBJ2-1; 12 nucleotides agree with TRBD2. CDR3 length equals 16 residues. Germline values: CDR1 MDHEN, CDR2 SYDVKM. V shed 4 bases and J 11 bases; nucleotides not matched to a gene: 12. The CDR3 nucleotides read TGTGCCAGCAGTTCCTCAGGGACTAGCGGGCAGGCTCAGCAGTTCTTC. Its translation: CASSSSGTSGQAQQFF.

This clone was picked up a small number of times. The gene calls are TRBV11-3 and TRBJ2-3; D is uncertain. The CDR3 is made up of 16 amino acids. Trimming took 1 base from V and 6 from J, leaving 17 bases between them. In germline, CDR1 is SGHNT, CDR2 YENEEA. The CDR3 nucleotides read TGTGCCAGCAGCTTAGGGCCTAGTTGGACCACGGATACGCAGTATTTT. Translation gives CASSLGPSWTTDTQYF.

The sample holds a few counts of this clone. The rearrangement links TRBV11-3 to TRBJ2-7, with a weak D call TRBD1 (6 bases). V dropped 3 bases and J dropped 3 bases, with 12 bases sitting between them. Looked up from germline, CDR1 is SGHNT and CDR2 is YENEEA. This CDR3 is 14 amino acids long. The CDR3 region is CASSLSARGYEQYF. The CDR3 bases are TGTGCCAGCAGCTTGTCGGCCAGGGGCTACGAGCAGTACTTC.

This clone has only a few counts. The V and J genes are TRBV28 and TRBJ1-1; possibly TRBD1 for D (6 bases). V was shortened by 8 bases and J by 9 bases, with 19 bases between the two germline ends. This CDR3 has 13 residues. Per the germline V gene, CDR1 is MDHEN and CDR2 is SYDVKM. The CDR3 reads CASPGRGGVKAFF. Here the CDR3 DNA reads TGTGCCAGCCCTGGTAGGGGGGGGGTTAAAGCTTTCTTT.

This clone was counted between two and nine times. V and J are TRBV1 and TRBJ2-4; TRBD2 is the table's D call, not checked against the DNA. TRBV1 is tagged as a pseudogene. The CDR3 loop spans 18 amino acids. The CDR3 nucleotides read TGCGCCAGCAGCCAAGATCGAACCGAGAGTCTAGCCAAAAACATTCAGTACTTC. Residues: CASSQDRTESLAKNIQYF.

This clone was observed a handful of times. This chain connects TRBV11-3 to TRBJ2-7; D perhaps matches TRBD2 (5 bases). The ends were cut back, 5 bases at V and 0 bases at J, with 11 bases in the middle. The CDR3 runs to 14 residues. CDR1 SGHNT and CDR2 YENEEA come from the germline V gene. CDR3 amino acids: CASSLSGPSYEQYF. The CDR3 DNA sequence: TGTGCCAGCAGCCTCAGCGGTCCCTCCTACGAGCAGTACTTC.

CDR3 DNA: TGTGCCAGCAGCTTCGGATCTAGCGGGAGGCACAATGAGCAGTTCTTC. It translates to CASSFGSSGRHNEQFF. This chain links TRBV7-5 with TRBJ2-1; TRBD2, the D gene given by the table, was not confirmed from the DNA. TRBV7-5 corresponds to a pseudogene. The CDR3 contains 16 residues.